This record looks at one T cell receptor beta chain sequence and its context. V lost 3 bases and J lost 7, with 10 bases in between. Germline V gives CDR1 LNHDA, CDR2 SQIVND (reference sequence). The CDR3 is 13 amino acids. This table comes from immunoSEQ multiplex PCR, and its TCRdb copy is limited to in-frame clones, with some not included. The sample shows about 96,000 clones, 80% to 90% of them seen only once. This specimen belongs to a study of T cell responses to AZD1222 COVID-19 vaccine. The origin of this receptor is an adult in good health. V and J are TRBV19 and TRBJ1-3, with unresolved D. Sequenced material: peripheral blood, taken on day 0 of AZD1222 vaccination. The CDR3 is CASSIAAANTIYF. CDR3 bases: TGTGCCAGTAGTATTGCGGCGGCCAACACCATATATTTT.